Below are 20 T cell receptor beta chains sequenced from a single sample in a study of blood T cell repertoires in COVID-19 (dated by TCRdb to between 2020 and 2021). Receptor libraries were prepared by the immunoSEQ multiplex PCR assay. Sourced from immuneACCESS, this table was stored by TCRdb with only in-frame sequences that have V and J called. A share of the clones is absent; for the studies checked, an unresolved V gene accounts for under half, and the remainder has no known explanation. The sample contains around 70,000 clones, about four fifths of them found a single time. The ten most abundant clones make up approximately 5% of the sample. Sample: peripheral blood. These receptors all come from a woman of 80 years or more with active or convalescent COVID-19.

A few counts support this clone. J is TRBJ1-2 and V is TRBV7-9; 8 bases are a match to TRBD1. This CDR3 contains 13 residues. The V gene end was trimmed by 5 bases and the J gene end by 8 bases; junction bases not matched to a gene: 7. The V gene's germline CDR1 is SEHNR and CDR2 FQNEAQ (reference sequence). The CDR3 nucleotides are TGTGCCAGCAGCCATACAGGGGGACAGGGCTACACCTTC. It encodes CASSHTGGQGYTF.

The V call is TRBV3-1 (or the pseudogene TRBV3-2), the J call TRBJ2-7; 9 bases line up with TRBD2. V dropped 4 bases and J dropped 2; count of bases not matched to a gene: 6. In germline, CDR1 is LGHDT, CDR2 YNNKEL (reference sequence). The CDR3 contains 15 residues. CDR3 region: CASSPLLAGTYEQYF. CDR3 coding DNA: TGTGCCAGCAGCCCCCTCCTAGCGGGAACCTACGAGCAGTACTTC.

This clone was recorded only once. This chain links TRBV5-1 with TRBJ2-7, with D perhaps matching TRBD2 (7 bases). The length of the CDR3 is 17 residues. Germline-derived CDR1 and CDR2 are SGHRS and YFSETQ. Trimming cost V 0 bases and J 2 bases, with 18 bases left between them. DNA for the CDR3: TGCGCCAGCAGCTTGGGATTTGGGGGGGCGCGTACCTACGAGCAGTACTTC. Its protein product is CASSLGFGGARTYEQYF. Combining the CDR3 with reference TRBV5-1 and TRBJ2-7 gives the whole variable domain KAGVTQTPRYLIKTRGQQVTLSCSPISGHRSVSWYQQTPGQGLQFLFEYFSETQRNKGNFPGRFSGRQFSNSRSEMNVSTLELGDSALYLCASSLGFGGARTYEQYFGPGTRLTVT.

The chain joins TRBV6-5 to TRBJ1-5, with 7 bases fitting TRBD1. The CDR3 contains 15 residues. J lost 7 bases, V lost 0 bases, and 6 bases had no gene match. Germline CDR1 is MNHEY and CDR2 is SVGAGI. The CDR3 sequence is CASSYSNRGAQPQHF. DNA of the CDR3: TGTGCCAGCAGTTACTCGAACAGGGGCGCCCAGCCCCAGCATTTT.

The DNA of the CDR3 is TGTGCCAGCAGTGGACAGGGGCTCTATGGCTACACCTTC. It encodes CASSGQGLYGYTF. The chain employs TRBV28 and TRBJ1-2, with 9 bases aligning to TRBD1. The V and J ends lost 5 bases and 4 bases, in that order; junction bases with no gene match: 2. The germline V gene encodes CDR1 MDHEN and CDR2 SYDVKM. CDR3 length equals 13 residues.

CDR3 coding DNA: TGTGCCATCAGTGAGCCGCCGGGACTAGCGGGAGGCGCCCCTTGGAGCTCCTACAATGAGCAGTTCTTC. Protein product: CAISEPPGLAGGAPWSSYNEQFF. The chain carries TRBV10-3 and TRBJ2-1; 15 bases align to TRBD2. The CDR3 is made up of 23 amino acids. Unmatched junction bases numbered 17, after V lost 2 bases and J lost 0 bases. The germline CDR1 and CDR2 sequences are ENHRY and SYGVKD.

The CDR3 loop reads CASSYLAGTYEQYF. As DNA, the CDR3 is TGTGCCAGCAGTTACCTAGCGGGCACCTACGAGCAGTACTTC. This sequence joins TRBV6-2 or TRBV6-3 and TRBJ2-7, with 8 bases aligning to TRBD2. Germline CDR1 reads MNHEY; CDR2 reads SVGEGT. The V segment lost 2 bases and the J segment 2 bases; nucleotides outside the gene matches: 2. The CDR3 sequence is 14 residues long.

This chain links TRBV27 with TRBJ1-6; no clear D gene. The CDR3 is 16 residues long. CDR1 is MNHEY, CDR2 SMNVEV, per germline (reference sequence). V was trimmed by 2 bases and J by 3 bases, leaving 11 bases between them. CDR3 sequence (DNA): TGTGCCAGCAGTTTACAGTCAATGCTCTATAATTCACCCCTCCACTTT. Protein: CASSLQSMLYNSPLHF.

Here the CDR3 reads CASSLARGPTGGSGTEAFF. The CDR3 DNA is TGTGCCAGCAGCTTGGCAAGAGGCCCTACAGGGGGCTCGGGCACTGAAGCTTTCTTT. The chain joins TRBV5-6 to TRBJ1-1; 9 bases match TRBD1. Trimming took 0 bases from V and 4 from J; bases not matched to a gene: 16. Looked up from germline, CDR1 is SGHDT and CDR2 is YYEEEE. The CDR3 contains 19 residues.

This chain uses TRBV7-8 with TRBJ2-3; 7 nucleotides match TRBD1. The CDR3 totals 15 residues. Trimming cost V 4 bases and J 0 bases; bases outside gene matches: 4. Germline CDR1 is SGHVS and CDR2 is FQNEAQ. The CDR3 DNA reads TGTGCCAGCAGCTCTGAGACAGGGAGCACAGATACGCAGTATTTT. It specifies CASSSETGSTDTQYF.

The chain has TRBV5-1 and TRBJ2-7; 9 bases line up with TRBD1. The CDR3 consists of 15 residues. V gave up 0 bases and J gave up 3 bases; unmatched junction bases: 4. Per germline, CDR1 SGHRS and CDR2 YFSETQ. Here the CDR3 DNA reads TGCGCCAGCAGCTTGGCCGGACAGGGGCTCTACGAGCAGTACTTC. It encodes CASSLAGQGLYEQYF.

V usage is TRBV6-2 or TRBV6-3 and J usage is TRBJ2-5, with 8 nucleotides matching TRBD2. J gave up 1 base and V 4 bases, and 5 bases lay outside the gene matches. CDR1 and CDR2 from the germline V gene are MNHEY and SVGEGT. The CDR3 runs to 15 residues. For the CDR3, the DNA is TGTGCCAGCAGTTTTCAAACTAGCGGCCAAGAGACCCAGTACTTC. Amino acids: CASSFQTSGQETQYF.

The V and J genes are TRBV5-4 and TRBJ1-1; 7 nucleotides align to TRBD1. CDR1 is SGHNT and CDR2 is YYREEE in the germline V gene (reference sequence). The ends lost 7 bases at V and 1 base at J; junction bases unmatched: 7. The CDR3 spans 14 residues. CDR3 protein: CASGPGGRNTEAFF. In nucleotides, the CDR3 is TGTGCCAGCGGACCAGGGGGGAGGAACACTGAAGCTTTCTTT. The whole variable domain, remainder taken from reference TRBV5-4 and TRBJ1-1, is ETGVTQSPTHLIKTRGQQVTLRCSSQSGHNTVSWYQQALGQGPQFIFQYYREEENGRGNFPPRFSGLQFPNYSSELNVNALELDDSALYLCASGPGGRNTEAFFGQGTRLTVV.

This chain connects TRBV7-9 to TRBJ2-5; a possible D gene is TRBD1 (5 bases). The CDR3 is made up of 15 amino acids. Trimming shortened V by 6 bases and J by 5 bases, and 19 bases separated the two germline ends. Germline V lookup: CDR1 SEHNR, CDR2 FQNEAQ (reference sequence). CDR3 nucleotides: TGTGCCAGCAGTCGGCAGGGTTTGAATTTTGAGACCCAGTACTTC. Protein: CASSRQGLNFETQYF.

The chain couples TRBV3-1 (or the pseudogene TRBV3-2) to TRBJ2-7; D is unclear. This CDR3 is 13 amino acids long. V dropped 4 bases and J dropped 3 bases, with 10 bases sitting between them. From germline, CDR1 is LGHDT and CDR2 YNNKEL (reference sequence). The CDR3 region has the DNA TGTGCCAGCAGCCCGACTGGTCTCTACGAGCAGTACTTC. This translates into CASSPTGLYEQYF.

In this sample, this clone turned up once. The chain joins TRBV12-3 or TRBV12-4 to TRBJ2-7; D possibly corresponds to TRBD1 (5 bases). Trimming took off 3 bases at V and 3 bases at J, with 9 bases between the two ends. CDR3 length equals 13 residues. The CDR3 loop is CASSLRQNYEQYF. The CDR3 coding sequence is TGTGCCAGCAGTTTGAGACAGAACTACGAGCAGTACTTC.

This chain uses TRBV7-2 with TRBJ1-1, with 7 bases aligning to TRBD1. CDR1 is SGHTA, CDR2 FQGNSA, per germline. Trimming at V came to 0 bases and at J to 4 bases, leaving 8 bases not matched to a gene. The CDR3 covers 16 residues. The CDR3 sequence is CASSLAGGSGGTEAFF. CDR3 DNA sequence: TGTGCCAGCAGCTTAGCGGGGGGATCAGGGGGCACTGAAGCTTTCTTT. Looking up the rest from reference TRBV7-2 and TRBJ1-1 gives the full variable domain: GAGVSQSPSNKVTEKGKDVELRCDPISGHTALYWYRQSLGQGLEFLIYFQGNSAPDKSGLPSDRFSAERTGGSVSTLTIQRTQQEDSAVYLCASSLAGGSGGTEAFFGQGTRLTVV.

The CDR3 here is CASSVSPLQETQYF. CDR3 coding DNA: TGTGCCAGCAGCGTAAGCCCTCTCCAAGAGACCCAGTACTTC. This rearrangement joins TRBV9 to TRBJ2-5; D gene ambiguous. The germline V gene encodes CDR1 SGDLS and CDR2 YYNGEE. The CDR3 covers 14 residues. The V end lost 1 base, the J end lost 1 base, and 8 bases lay between the germline ends.

As DNA, the CDR3 is TGTGCCAGCAGTTCGGGACAGGACTACGAGCAGTACTTC. Protein product: CASSSGQDYEQYF. The genes are TRBV28 and TRBJ2-7; 8 bases line up with TRBD1. V was pared by 4 bases and J by 3 bases, with 2 bases of the junction left unmatched. Germline lookup yields CDR1 MDHEN and CDR2 SYDVKM. The CDR3 has 13 amino acids.

This clone was detected only once. V usage is TRBV7-9 and J usage is TRBJ1-2; D gene uncertain. Germline V CDR1 and CDR2: SEHNR, FQNEAQ (reference sequence). The CDR3 runs 14 residues. V was trimmed by 1 base and J by 2 bases, leaving 8 bases between them. CDR3 in DNA: TGTGCCAGCAGCTTAGGCCCAGAAAACTATGGCTACACCTTC. It translates to CASSLGPENYGYTF. The variable domain in full, with the rest retrieved from reference TRBV7-9 and TRBJ1-2, is DTGVSQNPRHKITKRGQNVTFRCDPISEHNRLYWYRQTLGQGPEFLTYFQNEAQLEKSRLLSDRFSAERPKGSFSTLEIQRTEQGDSAMYLCASSLGPENYGYTFGSGTRLTVV.